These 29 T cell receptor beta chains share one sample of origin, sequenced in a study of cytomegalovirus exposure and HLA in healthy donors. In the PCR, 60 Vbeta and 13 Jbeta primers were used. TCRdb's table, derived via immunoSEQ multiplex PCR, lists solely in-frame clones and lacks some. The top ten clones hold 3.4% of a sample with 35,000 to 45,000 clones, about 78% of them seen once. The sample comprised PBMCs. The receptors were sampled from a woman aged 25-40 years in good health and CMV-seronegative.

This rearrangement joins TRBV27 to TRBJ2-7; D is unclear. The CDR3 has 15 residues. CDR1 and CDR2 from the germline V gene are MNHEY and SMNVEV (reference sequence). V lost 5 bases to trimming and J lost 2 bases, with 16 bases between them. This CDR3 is CASSLKPTTAYEQYF. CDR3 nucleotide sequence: TGTGCCAGCAGTCTAAAGCCCACTACCGCCTACGAGCAGTACTTC.

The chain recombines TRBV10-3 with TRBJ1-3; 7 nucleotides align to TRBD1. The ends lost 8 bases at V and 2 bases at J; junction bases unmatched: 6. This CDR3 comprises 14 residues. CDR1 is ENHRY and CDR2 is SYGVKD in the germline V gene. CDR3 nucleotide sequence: TGTGCCATCGGGTTAACAGGGGCTGGAAACACCATATATTTT. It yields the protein CAIGLTGAGNTIYF.

The CDR3 DNA reads TGTGCCACGAAACCTCCCGGGACAGCCTACGAGCAGTACTTC. It specifies CATKPPGTAYEQYF. V gene TRBV19 combines with J gene TRBJ2-7; 7 bases are a match to TRBD1. V lost 10 bases, J lost 2 bases, and 11 bases stayed unmatched. The germline V gene encodes CDR1 LNHDA and CDR2 SQIVND (reference sequence). The CDR3 consists of 14 residues.

The CDR3 region is CASSPPSYTGELFF. CDR3 bases: TGTGCCAGCTCACCCCCGTCGTACACCGGGGAGCTGTTTTTT. The chain combines TRBV18 with TRBJ2-2, with D unclear. The CDR3 consists of 14 residues. The V gene lost 3 bases and the J gene lost 3 bases, with 8 bases spanning the gap. CDR1 and CDR2 from the germline V gene are KGHSH and LQKENI.

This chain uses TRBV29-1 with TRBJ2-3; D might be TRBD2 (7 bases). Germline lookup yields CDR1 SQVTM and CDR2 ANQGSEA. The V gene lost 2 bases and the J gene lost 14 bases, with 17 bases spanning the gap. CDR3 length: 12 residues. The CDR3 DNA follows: TGCAGCGTTGAACATTTTTCGGGGGGCCGGTATTTT. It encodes CSVEHFSGGRYF.

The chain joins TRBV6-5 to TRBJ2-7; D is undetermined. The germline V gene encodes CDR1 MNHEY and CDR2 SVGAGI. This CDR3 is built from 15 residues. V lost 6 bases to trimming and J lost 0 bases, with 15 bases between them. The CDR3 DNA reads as TGTGCCAGCAGCCAGATTGGCCAGATCTCCTACGAGCAGTACTTC. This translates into CASSQIGQISYEQYF.

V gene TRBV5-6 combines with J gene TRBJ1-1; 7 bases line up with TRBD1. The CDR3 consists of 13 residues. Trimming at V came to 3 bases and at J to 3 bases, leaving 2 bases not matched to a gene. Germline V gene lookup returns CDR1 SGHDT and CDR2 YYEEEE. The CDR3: CASSSGTDTEAFF. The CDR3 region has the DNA TGTGCCAGCAGCTCCGGGACAGACACTGAAGCTTTCTTT.

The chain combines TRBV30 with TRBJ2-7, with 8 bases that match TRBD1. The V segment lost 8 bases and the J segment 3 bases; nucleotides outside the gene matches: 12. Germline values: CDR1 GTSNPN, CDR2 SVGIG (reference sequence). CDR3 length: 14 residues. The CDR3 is CALEDRVKLYEQYF. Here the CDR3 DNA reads TGTGCCCTAGAGGACAGGGTAAAGCTCTACGAGCAGTACTTC.

The CDR3 reads CASSYGTSGGTDTQYF. The CDR3 bases are TGTGCCAGCAGTTACGGGACTAGCGGGGGCACAGATACGCAGTATTTT. The chain employs TRBV6-6 and TRBJ2-3, with 13 positions matching TRBD2. The germline CDR1 and CDR2 sequences are MNHNY and SVGAGI (reference sequence). The junction had 0 bases not matched to a gene; V was cut back by 2 bases and J by 1 base. This CDR3 spans 16 amino acids.

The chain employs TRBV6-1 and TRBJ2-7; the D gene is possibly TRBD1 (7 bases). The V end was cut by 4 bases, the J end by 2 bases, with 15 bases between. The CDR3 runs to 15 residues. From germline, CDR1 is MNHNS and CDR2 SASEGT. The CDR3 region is CASSGGTARAYEQYF. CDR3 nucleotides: TGTGCCAGCAGTGGCGGGACAGCAAGGGCCTACGAGCAGTACTTC.

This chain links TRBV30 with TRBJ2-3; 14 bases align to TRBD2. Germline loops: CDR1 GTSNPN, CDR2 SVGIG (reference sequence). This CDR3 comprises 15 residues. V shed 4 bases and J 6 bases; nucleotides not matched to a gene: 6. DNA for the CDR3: TGTGCCTGGAACCGACTAGCGGGAGGGCCCGATACGCAGTATTTT. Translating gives CAWNRLAGGPDTQYF.

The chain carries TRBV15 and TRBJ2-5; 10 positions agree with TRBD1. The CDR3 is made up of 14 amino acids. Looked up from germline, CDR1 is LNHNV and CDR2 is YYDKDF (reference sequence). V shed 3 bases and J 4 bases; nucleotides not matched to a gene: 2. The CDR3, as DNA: TGTGCCACCAGCAGGACAGGGGGCTTAGAGACCCAGTACTTC. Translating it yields CATSRTGGLETQYF.

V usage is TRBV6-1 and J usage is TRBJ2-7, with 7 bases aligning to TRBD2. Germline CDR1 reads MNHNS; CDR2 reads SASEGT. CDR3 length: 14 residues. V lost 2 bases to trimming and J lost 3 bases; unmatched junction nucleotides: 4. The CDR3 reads CASSESGGDYEQYF. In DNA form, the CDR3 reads TGTGCCAGCAGTGAAAGTGGGGGGGACTACGAGCAGTACTTC.

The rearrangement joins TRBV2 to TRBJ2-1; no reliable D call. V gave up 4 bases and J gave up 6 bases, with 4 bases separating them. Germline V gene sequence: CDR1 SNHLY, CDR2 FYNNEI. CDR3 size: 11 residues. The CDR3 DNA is TGTGCCAGCAGTGTCTTCAATGAGCAGTTCTTC. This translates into CASSVFNEQFF. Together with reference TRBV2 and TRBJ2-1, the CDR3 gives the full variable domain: EPEVTQTPSHQVTQMGQEVILRCVPISNHLYFYWYRQILGQKVEFLVSFYNNEISEKSEIFDDQFSVERPDGSNFTLKIRSTKLEDSAMYFCASSVFNEQFFGPGTRLTVL.

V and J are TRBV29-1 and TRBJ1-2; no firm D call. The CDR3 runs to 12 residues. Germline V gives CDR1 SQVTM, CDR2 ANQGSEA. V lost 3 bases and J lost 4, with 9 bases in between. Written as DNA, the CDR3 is TGCAGCGTTGATGGGCCCTCCTATGGCTACACCTTC. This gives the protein CSVDGPSYGYTF.

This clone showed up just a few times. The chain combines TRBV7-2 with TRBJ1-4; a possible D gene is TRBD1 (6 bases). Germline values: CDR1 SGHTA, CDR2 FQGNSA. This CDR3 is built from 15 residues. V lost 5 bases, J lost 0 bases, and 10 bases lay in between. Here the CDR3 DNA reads TGTGCCAGCAGCAAGACAGGTCCAACTAATGAAAAACTGTTTTTT. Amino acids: CASSKTGPTNEKLFF. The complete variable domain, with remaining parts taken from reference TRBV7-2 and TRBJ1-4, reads GAGVSQSPSNKVTEKGKDVELRCDPISGHTALYWYRQSLGQGLEFLIYFQGNSAPDKSGLPSDRFSAERTGGSVSTLTIQRTQQEDSAVYLCASSKTGPTNEKLFFGSGTQLSVL.

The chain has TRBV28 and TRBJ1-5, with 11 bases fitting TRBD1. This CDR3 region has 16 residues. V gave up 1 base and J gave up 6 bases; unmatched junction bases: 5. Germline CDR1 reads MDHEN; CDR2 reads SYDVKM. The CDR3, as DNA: TGTGCCAGCAGTTTATCCGGGGGGACAGGGGGTCAGCCCCAGCATTTT. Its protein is CASSLSGGTGGQPQHF.

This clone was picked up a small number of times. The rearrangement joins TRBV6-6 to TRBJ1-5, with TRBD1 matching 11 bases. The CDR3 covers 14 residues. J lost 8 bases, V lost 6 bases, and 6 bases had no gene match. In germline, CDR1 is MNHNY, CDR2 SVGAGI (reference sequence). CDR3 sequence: CASRGTGGGKPQHF. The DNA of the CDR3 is TGTGCCAGCAGAGGGACAGGGGGTGGTAAGCCCCAGCATTTT.

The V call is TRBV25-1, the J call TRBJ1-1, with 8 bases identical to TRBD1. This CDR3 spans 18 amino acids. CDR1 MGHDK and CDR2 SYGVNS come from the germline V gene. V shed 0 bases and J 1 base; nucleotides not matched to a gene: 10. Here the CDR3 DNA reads TGTGCCAGCAGTGAATATGCGATATGGGGGACAGGGAACACTGAAGCTTTCTTT. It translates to CASSEYAIWGTGNTEAFF.

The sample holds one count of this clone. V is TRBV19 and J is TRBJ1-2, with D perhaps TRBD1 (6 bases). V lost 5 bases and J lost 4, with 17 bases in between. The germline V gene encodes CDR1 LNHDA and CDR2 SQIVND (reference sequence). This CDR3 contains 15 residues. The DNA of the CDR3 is TGTGCCAGTAGTGTAGGACGGGACACGGGCTATGGCTACACCTTC. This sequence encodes CASSVGRDTGYGYTF. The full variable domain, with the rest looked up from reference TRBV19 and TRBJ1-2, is DGGITQSPKYLFRKEGQNVTLSCEQNLNHDAMYWYRQDPGQGLRLIYYSQIVNDFQKGDIAEGYSVSREKKESFPLTVTSAQKNPTAFYLCASSVGRDTGYGYTFGSGTRLTVV.

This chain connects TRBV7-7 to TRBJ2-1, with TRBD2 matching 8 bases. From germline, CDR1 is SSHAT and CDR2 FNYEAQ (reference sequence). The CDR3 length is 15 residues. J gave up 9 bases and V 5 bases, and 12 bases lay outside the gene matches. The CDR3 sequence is CASSPTSGPLTEQFF. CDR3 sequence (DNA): TGTGCCAGCAGCCCTACTAGCGGACCTCTTACTGAGCAGTTCTTC.

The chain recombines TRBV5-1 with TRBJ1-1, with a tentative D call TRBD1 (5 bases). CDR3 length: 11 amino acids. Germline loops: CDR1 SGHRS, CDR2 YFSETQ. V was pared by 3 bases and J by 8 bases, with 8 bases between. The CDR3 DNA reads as TGCGCCAGCAGCTCCCGGGGGGAAGCTTTCTTT. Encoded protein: CASSSRGEAFF.

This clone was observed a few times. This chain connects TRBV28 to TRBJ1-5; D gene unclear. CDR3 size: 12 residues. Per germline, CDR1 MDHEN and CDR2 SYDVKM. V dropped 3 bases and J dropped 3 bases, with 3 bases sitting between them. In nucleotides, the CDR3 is TGTGCCAGCAGTTTCTTCAATCAGCCCCAGCATTTT. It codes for CASSFFNQPQHF.

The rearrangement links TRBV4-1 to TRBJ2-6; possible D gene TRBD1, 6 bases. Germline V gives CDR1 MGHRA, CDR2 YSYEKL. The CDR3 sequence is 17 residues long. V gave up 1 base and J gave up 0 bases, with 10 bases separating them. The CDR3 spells CASSQADSSSGANVLTF. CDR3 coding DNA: TGCGCCAGCAGCCAAGCGGACAGTAGCTCTGGGGCCAACGTCCTGACTTTC.

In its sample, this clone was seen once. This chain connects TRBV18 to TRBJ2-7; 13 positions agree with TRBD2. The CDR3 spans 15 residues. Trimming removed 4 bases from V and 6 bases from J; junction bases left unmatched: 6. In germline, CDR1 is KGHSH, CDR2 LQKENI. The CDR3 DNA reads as TGTGCCAGCTCACGGGGACTAGCGGGAACGCTCGAGCAGTACTTC. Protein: CASSRGLAGTLEQYF.

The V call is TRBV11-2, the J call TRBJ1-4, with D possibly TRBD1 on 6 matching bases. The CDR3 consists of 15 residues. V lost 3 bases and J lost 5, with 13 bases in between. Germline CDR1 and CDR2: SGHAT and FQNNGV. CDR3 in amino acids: CASSFGQWGNEKLFF. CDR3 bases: TGTGCCAGCAGCTTTGGACAGTGGGGGAATGAAAAACTGTTTTTT.

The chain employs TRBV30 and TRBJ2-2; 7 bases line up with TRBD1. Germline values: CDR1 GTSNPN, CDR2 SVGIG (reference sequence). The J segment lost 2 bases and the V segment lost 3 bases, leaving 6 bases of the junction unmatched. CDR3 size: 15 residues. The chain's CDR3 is CAWSRDSLNTGELFF. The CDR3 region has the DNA TGTGCCTGGAGCCGGGACAGTTTAAACACCGGGGAGCTGTTTTTT.

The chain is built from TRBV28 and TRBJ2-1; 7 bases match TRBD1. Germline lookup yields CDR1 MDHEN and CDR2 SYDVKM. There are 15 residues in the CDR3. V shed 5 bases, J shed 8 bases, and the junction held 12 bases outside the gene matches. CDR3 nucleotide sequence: TGTGCCAGCAGTCTCCCGGCTTTCGGGACAGATGAGCAGTTCTTC. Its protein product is CASSLPAFGTDEQFF. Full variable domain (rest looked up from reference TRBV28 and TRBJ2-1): DVKVTQSSRYLVKRTGEKVFLECVQDMDHENMFWYRQDPGLGLRLIYFSYDVKMKEKGDIPEGYSVSREKKERFSLILESASTNQTSMYLCASSLPAFGTDEQFFGPGTRLTVL.

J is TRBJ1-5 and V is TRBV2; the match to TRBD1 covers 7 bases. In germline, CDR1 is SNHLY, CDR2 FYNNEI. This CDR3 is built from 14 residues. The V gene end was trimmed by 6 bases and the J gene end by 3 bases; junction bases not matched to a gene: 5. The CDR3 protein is CASRGTVLNQPQHF. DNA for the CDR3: TGTGCCAGCAGGGGGACAGTTCTCAATCAGCCCCAGCATTTT.